This T cell receptor (beta chain) was sequenced in a study of T cells in Graves' hyperthyroidism and ophthalmopathy (dated by TCRdb to about 2019). Concerning the study at large: Peripheral blood samples were taken at initial diagnosis, before any treatment was given. A discovery cohort of about a hundred patients, 43 with Graves' ophthalmopathy and 57 with stable Graves' hyperthyroidism, was used to find distinguishing TCR V-J signatures. An independent validation cohort of around 20 hyperthyroidism patients and approximately 15 patients who later progressed to ophthalmopathy tested prospective prediction of ophthalmopathy. The 80 to 100 discovery patients were randomly divided into training and test sets at a 7:3 ratio. The study also compared thyroid tissue and blood T-cell repertoires from about 6 Graves' hyperthyroidism patients. After blood sampling, hyperthyroidism patients were treated with methimazole at a starting dose of 30 mg daily, and ophthalmopathy patients were treated with high-dose intravenous methylprednisolone. The paper describes TCR Vbeta CDR3 sequencing of about 140 peripheral blood samples, made up of 43 ophthalmopathy patients, approximately 76 hyperthyroidism patients and roughly 17 progressor patients. Study-wide findings and limitations: In validation, the model predicted progression to ophthalmopathy a median of 6.5 months before onset, with approximately 68% sensitivity and 72.22% specificity. A model built on a 13 V-J signature distinguished ophthalmopathy from stable hyperthyroidism, reaching 87.88% sensitivity and under 84% specificity in cross-validation and 80%/75% in testing. No statistical method was used to fix the sample size in advance, and group allocation was not hidden from the investigators. Blood samples also contained most of the expanded thyroid clonotypes (frequency above 0.001), which suggests that blood repertoires may reflect thyroid immune responses.

From the cysteine up to the phenylalanine, the CDR3 has a length of 13 residues. Left in the record is the CDR3 DNA by itself, 39 bases read in frame from the first base. V is pruned by 5 bases and J by 6 bases, leaving 5 bases of the junction without a gene match. In the germline V gene, CDR1 corresponds to SQVTM and CDR2 to ANQGSEA. There are many counts of this clonotype. Its cognate antigen has yet to be identified. Nothing much larger sits one base from this clone, and base qualities are not available. TCR beta CDR3 regions were amplified from RNA transcripts. For the first round of RT-PCR on the TCR CDR3, the HTBI primer set was used together with the Qiagen OneStep RT-PCR kit. Libraries were constructed in a second round of multiplex PCR, after which size selection and purification were carried out. Sequencing of the libraries was done on an Illumina HiSeq2000 using paired-end 100 bp reads. The source study handled its data this way. SOAPnuke was used to process the raw data, with reads discarded if the reads contained adapters or uncalled bases, had a mean Phred below 15, or lacked an exact constant-primer or identifier match. High-quality paired reads were merged with COPE v1.2.5, and unique nucleotide sequences were defined as clonotypes. MiTCR v1.1 was used to align clonotypes to the IMGT TRBV, TRBD and TRBJ reference segments. Analysis was restricted to V-J combinations with a frequency above 0.0001, which covered 98% to 99.2% of repertoires. A TCS score was defined as the ratio between F50 (clonal expansion) and ExV (chaos), using BLOSUM62-based TCRdist between CDR3 peptides within each V-J. Welch's t-statistics and random forest reduced just over 500 V-J features to roughly 13, which were used in a naive Bayes classifier (R e1071). Thyroid-blood repertoire similarity was quantified with the Morisita-Horn index. TCRdb trimmed public reads at Q25 via fastp, called clones via MiXCR and kept in-frame beta chains. Rows with a matching CDR3 protein are joined into one entry that keeps the most common DNA and genes. The V and J calls come from TCRdb's annotation, not from the publication. A total of approximately 870,000 distinct CDR3 sequences appear in this sample, over 35% of them only once. The ten biggest clones cover over 8% of the sample.

Stable Graves' hyperthyroidism was defined as the absence of progression to ophthalmopathy over 18 months of follow-up. The hyperthyroidism patients were between 18 and 65 years old and newly diagnosed, with a disease duration of less than 2 months. Patients with uncontrolled infections, other autoimmune diseases, pregnancy or lactation were excluded. Diagnoses were established on the basis of clinical symptoms, serum thyroxine and TRAb, thyroid ultrasound, and orbital computed tomography. PBMCs were separated from over 9 ml of fresh peripheral blood using Ficoll-Paque density gradient centrifugation. Total RNA was extracted with Trizol reagent, and quality was checked on an Agilent 2100 Bioanalyzer.

The chain was built from TRBV29-1 and TRBJ2-2, with 8 bases aligning to TRBD2. The material sequenced was blood. The receptor's source is a young man with Graves' hyperthyroidism. The nucleotides read TGCAGCGTTAGCGGGAGTCGGGCCGGGGAGCTGTTTTTT. Its protein is CSVSGSRAGELFF.